What follows is one T cell receptor (beta chain) and its context. What it binds is not known. The sample comes from a study of graft-versus-host responses after intestinal transplantation. Across the whole study: Recipients underwent multivisceral, liver-intestinal, or isolated intestinal transplants. All recipients were given anti-thymocyte globulin induction, and tacrolimus and steroids were then administered for approximately 3 years.

Germline CDR1 MNHNY, CDR2 SVGAGI (reference sequence). CDR3 length: 14 amino acids. General study points: Early post-transplant HvG declines tracked with peak circulating GvH clone levels. Investigators detected GvH clones in recipient marrow, with some emerging earlier in ileum or blood.

This table comes from immunoSEQ multiplex PCR, and its TCRdb copy is limited to in-frame clones, with some not included. The sample records approximately 120,000 clones, more than 80% being singletons. V is TRBV6-6 and J is TRBJ2-5; the D is unclear. The J call is doubtful: the DNA matches TRBJ2-7 better. Sequencing was performed on unstimulated CD4+ T cells sorted from spleen or lymph node cells, taken before intestinal transplant. The source is a human donor who received an intestinal transplant. As DNA, the CDR3 is TGTGCCAGCAGTTTGGATGCCCTCTCCTACGAGCAGTACTTC. It translates to CASSLDALSYEQYF.